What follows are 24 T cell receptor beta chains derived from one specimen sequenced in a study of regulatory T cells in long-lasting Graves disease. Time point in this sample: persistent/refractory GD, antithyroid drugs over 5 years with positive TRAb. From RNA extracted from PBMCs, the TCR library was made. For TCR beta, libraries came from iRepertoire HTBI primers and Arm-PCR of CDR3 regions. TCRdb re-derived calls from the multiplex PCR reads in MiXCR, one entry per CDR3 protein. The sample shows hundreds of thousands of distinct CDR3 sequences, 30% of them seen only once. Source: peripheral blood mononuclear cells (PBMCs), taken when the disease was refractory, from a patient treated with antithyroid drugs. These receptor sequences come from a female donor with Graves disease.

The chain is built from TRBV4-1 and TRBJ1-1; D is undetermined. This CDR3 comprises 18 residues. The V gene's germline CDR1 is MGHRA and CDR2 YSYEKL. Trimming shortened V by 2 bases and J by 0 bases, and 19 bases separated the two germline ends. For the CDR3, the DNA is TGCGCCAGCAGCCAAATACCGACAAACCAGCTCATGAACACTGAAGCTTTCTTT. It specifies CASSQIPTNQLMNTEAFF.

The CDR3 region is CSVAPGRVGGYTF. The CDR3 DNA follows: TGCAGCGTCGCACCGGGACGGGTCGGTGGCTACACCTTC. The chain links TRBV29-1 to TRBJ1-2; maybe TRBD1 (5 bases). Looked up from germline, CDR1 is SQVTM and CDR2 is ANQGSEA. The CDR3 totals 13 residues. Trimming removed 6 bases at V and 7 bases at J, with 18 bases between.

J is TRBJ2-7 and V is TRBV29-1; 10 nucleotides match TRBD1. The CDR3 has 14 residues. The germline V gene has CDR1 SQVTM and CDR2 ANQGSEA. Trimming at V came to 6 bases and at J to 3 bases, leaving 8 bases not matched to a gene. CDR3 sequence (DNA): TGCAGCGTGCCCGACAGGGGGCGCTTCTACGAGCAGTACTTC. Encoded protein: CSVPDRGRFYEQYF.

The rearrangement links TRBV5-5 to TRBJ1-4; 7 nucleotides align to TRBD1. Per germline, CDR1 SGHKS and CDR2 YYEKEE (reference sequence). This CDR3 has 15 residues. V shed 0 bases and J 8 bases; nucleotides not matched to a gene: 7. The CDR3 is CASSLVGTAEEKLFF. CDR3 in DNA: TGTGCCAGCAGCTTGGTGGGGACAGCGGAGGAAAAACTGTTTTTT.

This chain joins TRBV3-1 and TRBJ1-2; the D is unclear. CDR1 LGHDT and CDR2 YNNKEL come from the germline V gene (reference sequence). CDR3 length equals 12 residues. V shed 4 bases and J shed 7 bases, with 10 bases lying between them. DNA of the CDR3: TGTGCCAGCAGCCGGGCCCCAGTTGGCTACACCTTC. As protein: CASSRAPVGYTF.

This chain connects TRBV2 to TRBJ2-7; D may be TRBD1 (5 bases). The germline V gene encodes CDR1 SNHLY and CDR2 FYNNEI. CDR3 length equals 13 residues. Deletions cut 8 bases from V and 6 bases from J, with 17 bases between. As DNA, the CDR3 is TGTGCCAGCTTCTCTCCAGGGCCCCGCGAGCAGTACTTC. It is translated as CASFSPGPREQYF.

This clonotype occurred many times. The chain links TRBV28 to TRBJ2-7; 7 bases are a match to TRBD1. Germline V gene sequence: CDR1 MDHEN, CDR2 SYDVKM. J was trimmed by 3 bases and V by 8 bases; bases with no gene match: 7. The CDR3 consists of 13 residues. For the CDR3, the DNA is TGTGCCAGCGGGGGACAGCCAAACTACGAGCAGTACTTC. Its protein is CASGGQPNYEQYF.

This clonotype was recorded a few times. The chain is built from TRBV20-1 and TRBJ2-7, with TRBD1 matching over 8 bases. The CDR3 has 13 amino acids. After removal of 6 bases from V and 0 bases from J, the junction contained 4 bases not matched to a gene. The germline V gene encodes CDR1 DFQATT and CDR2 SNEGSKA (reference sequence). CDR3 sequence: CSATGQGSYEQYF. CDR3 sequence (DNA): TGCAGTGCAACAGGACAGGGCTCCTACGAGCAGTACTTC.

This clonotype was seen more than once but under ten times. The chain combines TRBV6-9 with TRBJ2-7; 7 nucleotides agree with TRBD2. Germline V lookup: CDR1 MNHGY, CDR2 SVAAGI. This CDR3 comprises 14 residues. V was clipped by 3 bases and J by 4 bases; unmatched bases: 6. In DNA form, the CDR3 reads TGTGCCAGCAGTTACGTTGCGGGAGAATACGAGCAGTACTTC. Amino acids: CASSYVAGEYEQYF.

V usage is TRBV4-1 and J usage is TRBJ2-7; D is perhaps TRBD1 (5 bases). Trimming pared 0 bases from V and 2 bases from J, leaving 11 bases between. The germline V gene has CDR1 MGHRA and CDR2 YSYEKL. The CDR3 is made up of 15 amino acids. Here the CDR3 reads CASSQDYPGPYEQYF. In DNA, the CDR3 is TGCGCCAGCAGCCAAGATTACCCAGGGCCCTACGAGCAGTACTTC.

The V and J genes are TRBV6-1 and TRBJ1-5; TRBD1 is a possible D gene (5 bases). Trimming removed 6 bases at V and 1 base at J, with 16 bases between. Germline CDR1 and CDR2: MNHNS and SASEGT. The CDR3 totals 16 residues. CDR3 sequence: CASSVSWGGSNQPQHF. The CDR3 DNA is TGTGCCAGCAGCGTTTCCTGGGGGGGAAGCAATCAGCCCCAGCATTTT.

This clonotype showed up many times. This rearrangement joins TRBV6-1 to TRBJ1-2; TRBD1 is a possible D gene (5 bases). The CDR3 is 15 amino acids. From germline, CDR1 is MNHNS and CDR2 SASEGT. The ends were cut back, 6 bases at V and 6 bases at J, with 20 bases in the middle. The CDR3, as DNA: TGTGCCAGCAGCTCTAAAGTGACAGTCACCGATGGCTACACCTTC. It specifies CASSSKVTVTDGYTF.

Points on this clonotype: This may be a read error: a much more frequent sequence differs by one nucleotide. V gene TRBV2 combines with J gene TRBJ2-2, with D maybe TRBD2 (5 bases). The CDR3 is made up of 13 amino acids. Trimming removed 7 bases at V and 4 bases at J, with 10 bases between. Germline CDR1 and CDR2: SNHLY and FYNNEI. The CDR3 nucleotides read TGTGCCAGCATCTTCAGCGGCACCGGGGAGCTGTTTTTT. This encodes CASIFSGTGELFF.

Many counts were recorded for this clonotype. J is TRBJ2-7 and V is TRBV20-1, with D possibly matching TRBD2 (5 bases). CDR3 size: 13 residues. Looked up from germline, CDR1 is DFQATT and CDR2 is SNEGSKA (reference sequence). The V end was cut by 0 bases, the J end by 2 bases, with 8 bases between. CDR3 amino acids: CSARDLAAYEQYF. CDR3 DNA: TGCAGTGCTAGAGATCTAGCAGCCTACGAGCAGTACTTC.

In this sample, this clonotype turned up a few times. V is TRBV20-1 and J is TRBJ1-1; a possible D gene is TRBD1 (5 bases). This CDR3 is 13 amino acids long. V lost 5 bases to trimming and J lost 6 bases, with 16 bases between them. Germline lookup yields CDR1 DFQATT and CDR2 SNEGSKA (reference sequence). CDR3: CSADPLRGPEAFF. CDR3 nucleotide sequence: TGCAGTGCTGATCCGCTAAGGGGCCCTGAAGCTTTCTTT.

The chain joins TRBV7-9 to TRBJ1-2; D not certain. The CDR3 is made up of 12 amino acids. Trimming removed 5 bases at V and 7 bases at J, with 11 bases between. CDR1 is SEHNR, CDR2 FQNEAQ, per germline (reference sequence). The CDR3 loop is CASSGYGSGYTF. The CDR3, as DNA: TGTGCCAGCAGCGGTTATGGTAGTGGCTACACCTTC.

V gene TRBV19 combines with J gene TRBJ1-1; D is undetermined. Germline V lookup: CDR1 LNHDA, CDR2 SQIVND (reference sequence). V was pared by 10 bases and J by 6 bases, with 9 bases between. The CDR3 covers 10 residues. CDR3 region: CATRAAEAFF. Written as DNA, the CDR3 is TGTGCCACCCGGGCCGCTGAAGCTTTCTTT.

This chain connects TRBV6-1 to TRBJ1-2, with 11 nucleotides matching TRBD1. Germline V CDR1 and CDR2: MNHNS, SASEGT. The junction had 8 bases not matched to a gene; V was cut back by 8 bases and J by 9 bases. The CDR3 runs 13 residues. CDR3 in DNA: TGTGCCAGCCGCCCGGGACAGGGGGTTAGCTACACCTTC. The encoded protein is CASRPGQGVSYTF.

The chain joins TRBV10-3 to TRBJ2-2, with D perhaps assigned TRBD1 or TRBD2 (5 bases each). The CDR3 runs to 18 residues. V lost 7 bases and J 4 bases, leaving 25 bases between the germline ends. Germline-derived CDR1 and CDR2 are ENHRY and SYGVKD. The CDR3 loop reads CAIKPSAGIRGGTGELFF. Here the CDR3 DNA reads TGTGCCATCAAACCTTCAGCCGGGATTAGGGGTGGCACCGGGGAGCTGTTTTTT.

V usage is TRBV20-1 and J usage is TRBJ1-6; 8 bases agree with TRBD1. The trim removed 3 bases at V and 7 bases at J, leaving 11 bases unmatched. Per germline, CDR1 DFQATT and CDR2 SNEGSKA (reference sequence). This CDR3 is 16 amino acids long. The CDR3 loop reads CSASPPRQGKNSPLHF. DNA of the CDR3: TGCAGTGCTAGTCCACCCAGACAGGGGAAAAATTCACCCCTCCACTTT.

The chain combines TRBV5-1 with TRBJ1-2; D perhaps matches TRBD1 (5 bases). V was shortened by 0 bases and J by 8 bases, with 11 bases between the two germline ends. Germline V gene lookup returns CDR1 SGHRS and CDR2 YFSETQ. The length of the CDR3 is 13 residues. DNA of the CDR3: TGCGCCAGCAGCTTGGAGTACAGGAGAGGCTACACCTTC. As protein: CASSLEYRRGYTF.

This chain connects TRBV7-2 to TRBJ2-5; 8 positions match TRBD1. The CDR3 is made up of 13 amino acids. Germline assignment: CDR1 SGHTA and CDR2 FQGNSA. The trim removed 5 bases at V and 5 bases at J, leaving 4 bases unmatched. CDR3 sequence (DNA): TGTGCCAGCAGCCGGGACAGGTTGGAGACCCAGTACTTC. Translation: CASSRDRLETQYF.

The DNA for the CDR3 is TGTGCCAGCAGCTTCTCTAGGGGACAAAACACCGGGGAGCTGTTTTTT. Translating it yields CASSFSRGQNTGELFF. This sequence joins TRBV7-3 and TRBJ2-2; possibly TRBD1 for D (6 bases). This CDR3 comprises 16 residues. Germline CDR1 SGHTA, CDR2 FQGTGA. V dropped 3 bases and J dropped 2 bases, with 13 bases sitting between them.

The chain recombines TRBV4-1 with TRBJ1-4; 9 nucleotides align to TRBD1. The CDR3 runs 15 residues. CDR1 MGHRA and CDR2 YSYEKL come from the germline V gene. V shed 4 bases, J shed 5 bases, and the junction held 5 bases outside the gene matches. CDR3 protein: CASSRTGTGNEKLFF. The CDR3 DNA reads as TGCGCCAGCAGCCGAACCGGGACAGGGAATGAAAAACTGTTTTTT.